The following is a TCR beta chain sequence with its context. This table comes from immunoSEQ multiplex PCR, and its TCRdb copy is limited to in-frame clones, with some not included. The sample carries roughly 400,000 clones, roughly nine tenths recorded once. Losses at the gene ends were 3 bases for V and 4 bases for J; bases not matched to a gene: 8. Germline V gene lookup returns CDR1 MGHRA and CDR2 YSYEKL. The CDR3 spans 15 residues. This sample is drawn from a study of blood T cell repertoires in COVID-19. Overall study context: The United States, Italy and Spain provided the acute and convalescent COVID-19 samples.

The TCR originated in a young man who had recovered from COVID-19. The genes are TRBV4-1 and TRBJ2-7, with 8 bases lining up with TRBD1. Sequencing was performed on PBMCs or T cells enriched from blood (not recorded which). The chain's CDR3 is CASSHQQGVGYEQYF. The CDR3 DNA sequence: TGCGCCAGCAGCCACCAACAGGGGGTTGGGTACGAGCAGTACTTC.